This entry features one T cell receptor (beta chain) sequence. The table lists this clonotype with many counts. It has no known antigen specificity. Per-nucleotide qualities are absent, and no much larger clonotype sits a single base away. The germline V gene (reference sequence) gives CDR1 as DFQATT and CDR2 as SNEGSKA. Unmatched junction bases come to 14, with V trimmed by 4 bases and J by 4 bases. The CDR3 goes from the cysteine to the phenylalanine over 17 residues. The kept DNA is CDR3 alone, 51 bases in frame from the first base. The library was built by means of PCR. Sequencer: Illumina HiSeq 2500. To normalize quantification of the TCRbeta repertoire, the TCR libraries were built with molecular barcoding that relied on unique molecular identifiers. Using fastp trimming at Q25 and MiXCR clonotype assembly, TCRdb reanalyzed the public sequencing data and kept in-frame beta chains. Rows merge per CDR3 protein into single entries with the most common DNA and genes. This sample is represented by approximately 510,000 distinct CDR3 sequences; about 18% of them were singletons. The ten largest clones represent over 3% of the sample.

This sample is part of a study of T-cell reconstitution after alpha-beta-depleted transplantation in children (dated by TCRdb to about 2016). The study in broad terms: Using TCR repertoire profiling, the study quantitatively followed how T-cell immune reconstitution unfolded in children after TCRalphabeta/CD19-depleted allogeneic hematopoietic cell transplantation.

This specimen consisted of PBMCs from the stem cell graft donor, obtained from the stem cell graft. The TCR sequence derives from a human donor who donated a stem cell graft to a child with acute lymphoblastic leukemia. The rearranged segments are TRBV20-1 and TRBJ2-3, with 10 middle bases fitting TRBD2. CDR3 region: CSANGLAGAEVADTQYF. The nucleotide sequence is given as TGCAGTGCTAATGGGCTAGCGGGAGCCGAGGTCGCAGATACGCAGTATTTT.